The rows below give T cell receptor beta chains drawn from one sample of a study of T cells after yellow fever vaccination. Via MiXCR, TCRdb re-called the 5' RACE reads, giving one row per CDR3 protein. The repertoire holds about 240,000 distinct CDR3 sequences, with about 7% as singletons. The sample was CD4+ T cells sorted from PBMCs, taken 15 days after the yellow fever booster vaccination. The source is a man aged 25-40 years who received the YFV17D yellow fever vaccine. The conserved cysteine and the conserved F or W are not part of the CDR3 here. Fields, in order: V gene, J gene, CDR3 protein.

TRBV3-1,TRBJ2-1,ASSQRAGENEQF
TRBV20-1,TRBJ2-1,SARDHTVSFNEQF
TRBV4-2,TRBJ2-5,ASSQDRQETQY
TRBV29-1,TRBJ2-7,SVLFSYEQY
TRBV7-2,TRBJ2-3,ASSLALLTDTQY
TRBV15,TRBJ2-7,ATSRETRTSGYEQY
TRBV7-9,TRBJ2-7,ASSLSGTTNEQY
TRBV7-2,TRBJ2-1,ASSADGTSYNEQF
TRBV5-4,TRBJ2-5,ASSLEGLVETQY
TRBV5-6,TRBJ2-5,ASSSGTIETQY
TRBV7-9,TRBJ1-1,ASGPRGTGGNTEAF
TRBV6-2/TRBV6-3,TRBJ2-3,ASRFMGTSGSTDTQY
TRBV30,TRBJ1-1,AWSVGVMNTEAF
TRBV14,TRBJ2-3,ASSQEVQRTDTQY
TRBV7-2,TRBJ2-3,ASSLATGLIGGTQY